A single sample gave rise to the 15 T cell receptor beta chains below, sequenced in a study of T cell responses to AZD1222 COVID-19 vaccine. TCRdb's table, derived via immunoSEQ multiplex PCR, lists solely in-frame clones and lacks some. The sample contains about 170,000 clones, 80% to 95% of which appear only once. The material sequenced was peripheral blood, taken on day 0 of AZD1222 vaccination. The receptors stem from an adult in good health.

This clone is a singleton in its sample. This chain joins TRBV5-1 and TRBJ1-5; tentatively, D is TRBD1 (5 bases). Germline V gives CDR1 SGHRS, CDR2 YFSETQ. The V end lost 5 bases, the J end lost 9 bases, and 24 bases lay between the germline ends. The CDR3 has 16 amino acids. The CDR3 loop is CASRTRSPGPHGPQHF. CDR3 sequence (DNA): TGCGCCAGCAGAACCCGCTCACCAGGGCCCCACGGGCCCCAGCATTTT.

V is TRBV6-5 and J is TRBJ1-5; tentative D call: TRBD1 (6 bases). The CDR3 has 15 amino acids. The ends were cut back, 6 bases at V and 3 bases at J, with 15 bases in the middle. Germline V gene lookup returns CDR1 MNHEY and CDR2 SVGAGI. The CDR3 loop reads CASSLDRTNNQPQHF. DNA of the CDR3: TGTGCCAGCAGCCTAGACAGGACGAACAATCAGCCCCAGCATTTT.

The rearrangement joins TRBV5-1 to TRBJ2-7; D is unresolved. Trimming left V 4 bases short and J 1 base short, with 18 bases between. Germline V gene sequence: CDR1 SGHRS, CDR2 YFSETQ. The CDR3 runs to 16 residues. CDR3 in amino acids: CASSLSRQQQSYEQYF. The CDR3 DNA sequence: TGCGCCAGCAGCCTTAGCCGCCAGCAACAATCCTACGAGCAGTACTTC.

The gene calls are TRBV7-3 and TRBJ1-1; no definite D call. Germline-derived CDR1 and CDR2 are SGHTA and FQGTGA. The CDR3 loop spans 14 amino acids. Trimming cost V 5 bases and J 8 bases, with 18 bases left between them. CDR3 DNA sequence: TGTGCCAGCAGCGCAGACGGACCCCTAGGAGAAGCTTTCTTT. Its translation is CASSADGPLGEAFF.

Here the CDR3 reads CATSDKRGVARNEQFF. CDR3 in DNA: TGTGCCACCAGTGACAAGCGGGGGGTAGCTCGCAATGAGCAGTTCTTC. This rearrangement joins TRBV24-1 to TRBJ2-1; 9 nucleotides align to TRBD2. In germline, CDR1 is KGHDR, CDR2 SFDVKD. J was trimmed by 6 bases and V by 4 bases; bases with no gene match: 9. The length of the CDR3 is 16 residues.

V and J are TRBV25-1 and TRBJ1-2; 8 bases fit TRBD1. The ends lost 4 bases at V and 8 bases at J; junction bases unmatched: 21. CDR3 length: 18 amino acids. CDR1 and CDR2 (germline): MGHDK, SYGVNS. In DNA, the CDR3 is TGTGCCAGCAGTGCCGAAGAACGGACAGGGCGGCAGAGCCTAGGCTACACCTTC. It is translated as CASSAEERTGRQSLGYTF.

The gene calls are TRBV5-1 and TRBJ2-1, with D unclear. There are 15 residues in the CDR3. Germline CDR1 reads SGHRS; CDR2 reads YFSETQ. Trimming took 2 bases from V and 4 from J, leaving 13 bases between them. For the CDR3, the DNA is TGCGCCAGCAGCTTAGAGTCCCCCGCTTACAATGAGCAGTTCTTC. This gives the protein CASSLESPAYNEQFF.

The sample holds a few counts of this clone. This chain uses TRBV15 with TRBJ2-7; TRBD1 might be the D (5 bases). V dropped 6 bases and J dropped 6 bases, with 9 bases sitting between them. Germline V gene lookup returns CDR1 LNHNV and CDR2 YYDKDF (reference sequence). The CDR3 totals 11 residues. DNA of the CDR3: TGTGCCACCAGTGGTGGGGCCGAGCAGTACTTC. Translation: CATSGGAEQYF.

This clone was counted once. This sequence joins TRBV18 and TRBJ1-6, with D perhaps matching TRBD1 (5 bases). The CDR3 length is 14 residues. Germline V lookup: CDR1 KGHSH, CDR2 LQKENI. The V end was cut by 6 bases, the J end by 9 bases, with 15 bases between. In nucleotides, the CDR3 is TGTGCCAGCTCGGCCCGGGGAAGGGGTTCACCCCTCCACTTT. Residues: CASSARGRGSPLHF. Using reference TRBV18 and TRBJ1-6 for the parts outside the CDR3, the full variable domain is NAGVMQNPRHLVRRRGQEARLRCSPMKGHSHVYWYRQLPEEGLKFMVYLQKENIIDESGMPKERFSAEFPKEGPSILRIQQVVRGDSAAYFCASSARGRGSPLHFGNGTRLTVT.

This sequence joins TRBV28 and TRBJ2-7; D ambiguous. With 6 bases removed from V and 2 bases from J, the gap between germline ends came to 11 bases. In germline, CDR1 is MDHEN, CDR2 SYDVKM. This CDR3 region has 13 residues. The CDR3 region is CASSRTRPYEQYF. The DNA of the CDR3 is TGTGCCAGCAGCCGAACCCGGCCCTACGAGCAGTACTTC.

A remark on this clone: At one end the junction does not follow the germline gene, possibly because of a read error. The chain is built from TRBV19 and TRBJ2-1; TRBD1 aligns across 7 bases. This CDR3 has 15 residues. From germline, CDR1 is LNHDA and CDR2 SQIVND (reference sequence). The CDR3, as DNA: TGTGCCAGTAGCGGAGCCGGGACAGCCTTCAATGGGCAGTTCTTC. Its translation is CASSGAGTAFNGQFF.

The chain has TRBV6-1 and TRBJ1-1; D is possibly TRBD1 (6 bases). Trimming stripped 2 bases from V and 8 bases from J, with 15 bases between. Germline V CDR1 and CDR2: MNHNS, SASEGT. The CDR3 contains 14 residues. For the CDR3, the DNA is TGTGCCAGCAGTGAACCCCACCTCGACAGGGAAGCTTTCTTT. This encodes CASSEPHLDREAFF.

This chain joins TRBV18 and TRBJ1-5; D unresolved. This CDR3 is 15 amino acids long. CDR1 KGHSH and CDR2 LQKENI come from the germline V gene. The V end lost 3 bases, the J end lost 0 bases, and 9 bases lay between the germline ends. The CDR3 nucleotides read TGTGCCAGCTCACCTCACCAGAATAGCAATCAGCCCCAGCATTTT. Its translation: CASSPHQNSNQPQHF.

The chain has TRBV30 and TRBJ2-5; possibly TRBD1 for D (6 bases). This CDR3 has 12 amino acids. Between the trimmed V and J ends, which lost 8 bases and 0 bases, there was a span of 10 bases. The germline gives CDR1 GTSNPN, CDR2 SVGIG (reference sequence). This CDR3 reads CARRDNQETQYF. The CDR3 nucleotides are TGTGCCAGACGGGACAACCAAGAGACCCAGTACTTC.

The chain employs TRBV5-4 and TRBJ2-7, with D tentatively TRBD1 or TRBD2 (6 bases each). Germline CDR1 SGHNT, CDR2 YYREEE (reference sequence). The CDR3 has 14 residues. Trimming took 2 bases from V and 4 from J, leaving 13 bases between them. The CDR3 region is CASSFGGEGYEQYF. The CDR3 nucleotides read TGTGCCAGCAGCTTCGGGGGCGAAGGGTACGAGCAGTACTTC. The full variable domain, completed using reference TRBV5-4 and TRBJ2-7, is ETGVTQSPTHLIKTRGQQVTLRCSSQSGHNTVSWYQQALGQGPQFIFQYYREEENGRGNFPPRFSGLQFPNYSSELNVNALELDDSALYLCASSFGGEGYEQYFGPGTRLTVT.